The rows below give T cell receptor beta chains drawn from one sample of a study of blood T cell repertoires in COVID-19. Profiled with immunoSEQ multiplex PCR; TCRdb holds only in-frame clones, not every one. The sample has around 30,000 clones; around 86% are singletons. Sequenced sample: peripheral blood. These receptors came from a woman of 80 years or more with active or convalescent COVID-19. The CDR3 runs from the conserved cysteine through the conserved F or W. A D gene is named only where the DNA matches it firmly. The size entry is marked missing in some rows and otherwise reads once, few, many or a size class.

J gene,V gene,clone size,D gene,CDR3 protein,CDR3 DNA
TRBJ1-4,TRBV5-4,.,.,CASRRSSATNEKLFF,TGTGCCAGCCGCCGTTCGTCGGCAACTAATGAAAAACTGTTTTTT
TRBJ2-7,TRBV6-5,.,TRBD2,CASSWGGRGYEQYF,TGTGCCAGCAGTTGGGGCGGGAGAGGGTACGAGCAGTACTTC
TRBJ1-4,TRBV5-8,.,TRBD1,CASSLWGQGFDEKLFF,TGTGCCAGCAGCTTGTGGGGACAGGGTTTTGATGAAAAACTGTTTTTT
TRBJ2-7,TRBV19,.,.,CASSQGLYEQYF,TGTGCCAGTAGTCAGGGGCTCTACGAGCAGTACTTC
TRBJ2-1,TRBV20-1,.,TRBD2,CSASQAGHNEQFF,TGCAGTGCTAGTCAAGCGGGACACAATGAGCAGTTCTTC
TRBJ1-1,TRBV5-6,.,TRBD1,CASSLNRGRVDTEAFF,TGTGCCAGCAGCCTCAACAGGGGGCGAGTAGACACTGAAGCTTTCTTT
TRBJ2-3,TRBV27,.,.,CASSTSGDTQYF,TGTGCCAGCAGCACGTCCGGAGATACGCAGTATTTT
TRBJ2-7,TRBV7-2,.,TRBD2,CASSQGLAQYF,TGTGCCAGCAGCCAAGGACTAGCTCAGTACTTC
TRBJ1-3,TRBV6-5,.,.,CASLRDTPSGNTIYF,TGTGCCAGCCTCAGGGACACCCCATCTGGAAACACCATATATTTT
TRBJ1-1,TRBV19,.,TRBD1,CASSNTGGLAREAFF,TGTGCCAGTAGTAACACAGGGGGTCTTGCGCGTGAAGCTTTCTTT
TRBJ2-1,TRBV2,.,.,CASSVSQLNEQFF,TGTGCCAGCAGTGTAAGTCAGTTAAATGAGCAGTTCTTC
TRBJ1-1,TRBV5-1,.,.,CASSLGAGWETEAFF,TGCGCCAGCAGCTTGGGGGCAGGGTGGGAAACTGAAGCTTTCTTT
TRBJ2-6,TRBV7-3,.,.,CASSLSHSGANVLTF,TGTGCCAGCAGCTTATCCCACTCTGGGGCCAACGTCCTGACTTTC
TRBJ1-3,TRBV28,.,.,CASSLGGASGNTIYF,TGTGCCAGCAGTTTAGGGGGCGCGTCTGGAAACACCATATATTTT
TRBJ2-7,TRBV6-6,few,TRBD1,CASSTGTGGYEQYF,TGTGCCAGCTCCACCGGGACAGGGGGTTACGAGCAGTACTTC
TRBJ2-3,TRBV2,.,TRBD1,CASSKLTGGPTDTQYF,TGTGCCAGCAGTAAACTTACAGGGGGCCCCACAGATACGCAGTATTTT
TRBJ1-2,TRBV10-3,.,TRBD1,CAISESDRVRYGYTF,TGTGCCATCAGTGAGTCGGACAGGGTTCGCTATGGCTACACCTTC
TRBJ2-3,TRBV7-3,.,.,CASSSGQSFTDTQYF,TGTGCCAGCAGCTCCGGACAGAGCTTCACAGATACGCAGTATTTT
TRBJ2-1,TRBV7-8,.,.,CASSPGQFNEQFF,TGTGCCAGCAGCCCCGGACAGTTTAATGAGCAGTTCTTC
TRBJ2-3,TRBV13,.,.,CASSLGLGQGSDTQYF,TGTGCCAGCAGCTTAGGATTGGGGCAGGGCTCAGATACGCAGTATTTT
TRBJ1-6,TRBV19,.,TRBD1,CASSANRGSPLHF,TGTGCCAGTAGTGCCAACAGGGGATCACCCCTCCACTTT
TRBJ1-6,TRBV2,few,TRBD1,CASTTTGTGPNSPLHF,TGTGCCAGCACCACCACCGGGACAGGGCCCAATTCACCCCTCCACTTT
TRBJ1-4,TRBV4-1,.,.,CASSQEEGEKLFF,TGCGCCAGCAGCCAAGAAGAGGGTGAAAAACTGTTTTTT
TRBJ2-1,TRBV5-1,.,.,CASSLSQGFPYNEQFF,TGCGCCAGCAGCTTGTCGCAGGGGTTCCCCTACAATGAGCAGTTCTTC
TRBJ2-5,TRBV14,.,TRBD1,CASSDRVKETQYF,TGTGCCAGCAGCGACAGGGTTAAAGAGACCCAGTACTTC
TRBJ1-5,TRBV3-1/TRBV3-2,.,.,CASGQGGDQPQHF,TGTGCCAGCGGGCAGGGCGGCGATCAGCCCCAGCATTTT
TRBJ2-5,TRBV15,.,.,CATGQQLQETQYF,TGTGCCACGGGGCAACAGCTGCAAGAGACCCAGTACTTC
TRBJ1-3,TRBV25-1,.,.,CASSEIGALGNTIYF,TGTGCCAGCAGTGAAATAGGGGCCCTCGGAAACACCATATATTTT
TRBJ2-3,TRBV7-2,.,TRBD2,CASSLKAGTQYF,TGTGCCAGCAGCCTAAAAGCGGGAACGCAGTATTTT
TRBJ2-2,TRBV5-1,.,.,CASSLDSGAGELFF,TGCGCCAGCAGCTTGGATTCGGGGGCCGGGGAGCTGTTTTTT
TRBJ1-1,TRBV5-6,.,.,CASSLWGRLMNTEAFF,TGTGCCAGCAGCTTGTGGGGCAGGTTAATGAACACTGAAGCTTTCTTT
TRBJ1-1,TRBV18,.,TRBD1,CASSKTYRGSEAFF,TGTGCCAGCTCAAAGACGTACAGGGGTTCTGAAGCTTTCTTT
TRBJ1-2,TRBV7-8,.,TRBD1,CASSLDRGHGYTF,TGTGCCAGCAGTTTAGACAGGGGTCATGGCTACACCTTC
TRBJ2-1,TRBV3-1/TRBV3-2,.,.,CASSQTWSSYNEQFF,TGTGCCAGCAGCCAAACCTGGAGCTCCTACAATGAGCAGTTCTTC
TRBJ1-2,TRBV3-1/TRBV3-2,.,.,CASSQTGVGGYTF,TGTGCCAGCAGCCAAACCGGTGTCGGTGGCTACACCTTC
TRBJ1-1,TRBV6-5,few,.,CASSKTGRGEAFF,TGTGCCAGCAGTAAAACAGGAAGAGGAGAAGCTTTCTTT
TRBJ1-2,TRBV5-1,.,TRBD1,CASSSQGPLNSNYGYTF,TGCGCCAGCAGCTCACAGGGGCCCCTAAACTCTAACTATGGCTACACCTTC
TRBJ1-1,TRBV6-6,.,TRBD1,CASSQVGQGQNTEAFF,TGTGCCAGCAGTCAAGTGGGACAGGGACAGAACACTGAAGCTTTCTTT
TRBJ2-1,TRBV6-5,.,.,CATAVGRNNEQFF,TGTGCCACCGCGGTGGGGAGGAACAATGAGCAGTTCTTC
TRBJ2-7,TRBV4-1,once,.,CASSQGGRSGPYEQYF,TGCGCCAGCAGCCAAGGTGGTCGGAGCGGCCCCTACGAGCAGTACTTC
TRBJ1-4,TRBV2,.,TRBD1,CASSQDRPNEKLFF,TGTGCCAGCAGTCAGGACAGGCCTAATGAAAAACTGTTTTTT
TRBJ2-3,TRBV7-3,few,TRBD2,CASGAGGGVDTQYF,TGTGCCAGCGGTGCGGGGGGAGGCGTAGATACGCAGTATTTT
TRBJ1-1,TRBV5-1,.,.,CASSLTTINTEAFF,TGCGCCAGCAGCTTGACGACAATTAACACTGAAGCTTTCTTT
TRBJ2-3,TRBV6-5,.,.,CASKQGADTQYF,TGTGCCAGCAAACAGGGCGCAGATACGCAGTATTTT
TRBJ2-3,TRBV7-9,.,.,CASRQNTDTQYF,TGTGCCAGCAGACAAAACACAGATACGCAGTATTTT
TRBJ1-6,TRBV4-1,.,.,CASSQAGGRNSPLHF,TGCGCCAGCAGCCAAGCCGGGGGGCGGAATTCACCCCTCCACTTT
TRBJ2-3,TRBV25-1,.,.,CASSEYGQTTDTQYF,TGTGCCAGCAGTGAATACGGTCAAACCACAGATACGCAGTATTTT
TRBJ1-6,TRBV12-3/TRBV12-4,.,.,CASSWTIQALHF,TGTGCCAGCAGTTGGACAATTCAGGCCCTCCACTTT
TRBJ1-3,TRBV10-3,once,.,CASQGSGNTIYF,TGTGCCTCACAGGGCTCTGGAAACACCATATATTTT
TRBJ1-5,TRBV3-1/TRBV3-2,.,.,CASSQDTRVGNQPQHF,TGTGCCAGCAGCCAAGATACCCGCGTCGGCAATCAGCCCCAGCATTTT
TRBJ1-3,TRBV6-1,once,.,CASSEATSSGNTIYF,TGTGCCAGCAGTGAAGCTACAAGCTCTGGAAACACCATATATTTT
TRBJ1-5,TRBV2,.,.,CASSVRTPTSPQHF,TGTGCCAGCAGTGTCCGGACTCCTACCAGTCCCCAGCATTTT
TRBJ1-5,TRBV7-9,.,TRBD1,CASSWDRNQPQHF,TGTGCCAGCAGCTGGGACAGAAATCAGCCCCAGCATTTT
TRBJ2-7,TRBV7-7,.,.,CASSLDVRGEQYF,TGTGCCAGCAGCTTAGATGTCAGGGGCGAGCAGTACTTC
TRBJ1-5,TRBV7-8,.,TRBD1,CASSLRGTGEVRNQPQHF,TGTGCCAGCAGCTTACGAGGGACAGGCGAGGTACGCAATCAGCCCCAGCATTTT
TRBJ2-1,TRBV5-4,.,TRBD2,CASSLPGLAGASEQFF,TGTGCCAGCAGCTTACCGGGACTAGCGGGAGCCAGTGAGCAGTTCTTC
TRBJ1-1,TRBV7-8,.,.,CASSLMGASTEAFF,TGTGCCAGCAGCTTAATGGGGGCCAGCACTGAAGCTTTCTTT
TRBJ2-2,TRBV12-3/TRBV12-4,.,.,CASIRGNTGELFF,TGTGCCAGCATCAGGGGGAACACCGGGGAGCTGTTTTTT
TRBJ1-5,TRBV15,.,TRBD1,CATSRDLGGWNQPQHF,TGTGCCACCAGCAGAGATCTAGGGGGCTGGAATCAGCCCCAGCATTTT